This T cell receptor beta chain was documented in a study of T cells after yellow fever vaccination. The study's findings and limits: On re-exposure, the response was weaker but peaked faster, at day 5 versus 15.

Ten or more counts support this clonotype. Antigen specificity is unknown. It was through 5'RACE template switching that TCR cDNA was made, with a universal primer site and UMIs added. TCRdb reanalysed the 5' RACE reads using MiXCR and keeps one entry per CDR3 protein. The sample holds 400,000 or so distinct CDR3 sequences, 6% to 8% seen once. From germline, CDR1 is ENHRY and CDR2 SYGVKD. V gave up 10 bases and J gave up 6 bases; unmatched junction bases: 10. This CDR3 has 14 residues. This sequence joins TRBV10-3 and TRBJ2-2; 8 nucleotides agree with TRBD2. The material was PBMCs, obtained 5 days after the yellow fever booster vaccination. This TCR came from a young man who received the YFV17D yellow fever vaccine. The CDR3 coding sequence is TGTGCCACCTCCGGGACTAGTAGTCCCGGGGAGCTGTTTTTT. Its protein product is CATSGTSSPGELFF.